Below, 2 T cell receptor beta chains from the same sample are listed, as sequenced in a study of shared clonotypes between healthy human individuals. Using immunoSEQ multiplex PCR, the repertoire was profiled, and TCRdb retains in-frame clones only, with some absent. The top ten clones hold approximately 1.1% of a sample with 1,500,000 or so clones, roughly 95% of them seen once. The sequenced sample consisted of naive CD4+ T cells sorted from blood. Noted subset: CD45RA+ positively selected. These receptors all stem from a man aged 30-40 years in good health.

This CDR3 is CASSLWDGYEQYF. The CDR3 DNA reads TGTGCCAGCAGCCTTTGGGACGGCTACGAGCAGTACTTC. This rearrangement joins TRBV14 to TRBJ2-7, with D perhaps given as TRBD1 or TRBD2 (5 bases each). Trimming removed 4 bases from V and 3 bases from J, with 10 bases in between. The CDR3 contains 13 residues. Germline-derived CDR1 and CDR2 are SGHDN and FVKESK.

The chain is built from TRBV7-8 and TRBJ2-5; D unclear. Germline values: CDR1 SGHVS, CDR2 FQNEAQ. The V end lost 0 bases, the J end lost 0 bases, and 8 bases lay between the germline ends. The CDR3 has 15 amino acids. The CDR3 bases are TGTGCCAGCAGCTTAGCCCTAAGGTACCAAGAGACCCAGTACTTC. Translating it yields CASSLALRYQETQYF. The full variable domain, rest sourced from reference TRBV7-8 and TRBJ2-5, is GAGVSQSPRYKVAKRGQDVALRCDPISGHVSLFWYQQALGQGPEFLTYFQNEAQLDKSGLPSDRFFAERPEGSVSTLKIQRTQQEDSAVYLCASSLALRYQETQYFGPGTRLLVL.